In this sample, the clone carrying this T cell receptor (beta chain) turned up a few times. CDR1 is LGHNA and CDR2 is YSLEER in the germline V gene. V shed 4 bases and J shed 7 bases, with 16 bases lying between them. This CDR3 comprises 15 residues. The sample is drawn from a study of T-cell memory formation after mild COVID-19. TCRdb re-derived calls from the 5' RACE reads in MiXCR, one entry per CDR3 protein. The repertoire includes under 300,000 distinct CDR3 sequences, roughly 15% of them detected once, and approximately 3.5% sits in the top ten. The sample consisted of PBMCs or a T cell subset sorted from them (not recorded which). The TCR originated in a man between 18 and 29 years old who had mild COVID-19 (a few samples of this study predate the infection). Cell type and time point are not known. The rearrangement joins TRBV4-3 to TRBJ2-2; D is perhaps TRBD1 or TRBD2 (5 bases each). In DNA, the CDR3 is TGCGCCAGCAGCCCCCAACCGGGACGCGACGGGGAGCTGTTTTTT. This gives the protein CASSPQPGRDGELFF.